The clone carrying this T cell receptor beta chain has a handful of counts. Antigen unknown. TCRdb passed the reads through MiXCR, listing each CDR3 protein once. The sample holds under 850,000 distinct CDR3 sequences, 30% to 35% seen once. The record originates from a study of T cell repertoires in cytomegalovirus infection. Study background: Newly reported HLA-C-restricted and thoroughly characterized HLA-B-restricted CMV epitopes were employed. Public TCR beta signatures were indicative of both CMV infection and a matching HLA type. Study-wide results and caveats: The response measured ex vivo was dominated by TCR beta clonotypes (HLA-C-restricted and CMV-specific). Totalled public TCR beta family frequency picked out people who carried CMV plus the relevant HLA.

Per the germline V gene, CDR1 is SEHNR and CDR2 is FQNEAQ (reference sequence). Trimming took 2 bases from V and 2 from J, leaving 8 bases between them. The CDR3 has 14 amino acids. The clonotype originates from a human donor in good health (CMV status not recorded). Some clones in this sample may be carry-over from other donors' samples. The gene calls are TRBV7-9 and TRBJ2-3, with D maybe TRBD2 (6 bases). Material: cultured PBMCs, obtained from culture after CMV antigen stimulation. The CDR3 is CASSLLAFTDTQYF. CDR3 DNA sequence: TGTGCCAGCAGCTTACTAGCGTTCACAGATACGCAGTATTTT.